One and the same sample provided the 15 T cell receptor beta chains below, sequenced in a study of T cells after yellow fever vaccination. One entry per CDR3 protein results from TCRdb running MiXCR on the 5' RACE reads. The table records some 500,000 distinct CDR3 sequences, less than 15% of them present only once. The sample in question was PBMCs, obtained on the day of the yellow fever booster vaccination. These receptor sequences come from a man aged 25 to 45 who received the YFV17D yellow fever vaccine.

The chain is built from TRBV7-9 and TRBJ2-3; the D gene could be TRBD1 or TRBD2 (5 bases each). V shed 1 base and J shed 4 bases, with 12 bases lying between them. The CDR3 covers 15 residues. Germline V gene sequence: CDR1 SEHNR, CDR2 FQNEAQ (reference sequence). The CDR3 DNA follows: TGTGCCAGCAGCTTAGAAGGTCTGGGGGCAGATACGCAGTATTTT. Translating it yields CASSLEGLGADTQYF.

The J gene is TRBJ2-1, the V gene TRBV10-1; D not certain. Germline V lookup: CDR1 WNHNN, CDR2 SYGVQD (reference sequence). The CDR3 consists of 13 residues. V was trimmed by 4 bases and J by 4 bases, leaving 8 bases between them. CDR3 region: CASSAAAYNEQFF. The CDR3 nucleotides read TGCGCCAGCAGTGCTGCTGCTTACAATGAGCAGTTCTTC.

Only a few counts were recorded for this clonotype. The chain combines TRBV12-3 or TRBV12-4 with TRBJ2-5, with 13 bases matching TRBD2. This CDR3 region has 16 residues. V lost 6 bases, J lost 2 bases, and 6 bases stayed unmatched. The CDR3 region has the DNA TGTGCCAGCAGCCGTGGGACTAGCGGGGTTCAAGAGACCCAGTACTTC. Encoded protein: CASSRGTSGVQETQYF.

This clonotype occurred a few times. The V gene is TRBV20-1, the J gene TRBJ1-1; D remains ambiguous. The CDR3 has 13 residues. V lost 0 bases, J lost 4 bases, and 9 bases lay in between. CDR1 and CDR2 from the germline V gene are DFQATT and SNEGSKA (reference sequence). CDR3 sequence: CSARDRVATEAFF. In nucleotides, the CDR3 is TGCAGTGCTAGAGACCGGGTGGCCACTGAAGCTTTCTTT.

The chain employs TRBV7-9 and TRBJ2-7, with D perhaps TRBD2 (5 bases). The CDR3 is 13 amino acids. CDR1 SEHNR and CDR2 FQNEAQ come from the germline V gene (reference sequence). The V gene lost 3 bases and the J gene lost 3 bases, with 9 bases spanning the gap. The CDR3, as DNA: TGTGCCAGCAGCTTTAGTGGACTCTACGAGCAGTACTTC. This codes for CASSFSGLYEQYF.

This clonotype has just a few counts. The chain links TRBV6-5 to TRBJ2-3, with 14 bases fitting TRBD2. The CDR3 is made up of 19 amino acids. V dropped 0 bases and J dropped 5; count of bases not matched to a gene: 10. Germline V gene sequence: CDR1 MNHEY, CDR2 SVGAGI. CDR3 DNA sequence: TGTGCCAGCAGTTACTCGATCTCGGGACTAGCGGGAGAGGAAGATACGCAGTATTTT. This codes for CASSYSISGLAGEEDTQYF.

This clonotype was seen a handful of times. The chain recombines TRBV9 with TRBJ2-5; D may be TRBD2 (7 bases). The V and J ends lost 3 bases and 0 bases respectively, with 18 bases between them. CDR1 is SGDLS and CDR2 is YYNGEE in the germline V gene. There are 17 residues in the CDR3. DNA of the CDR3: TGTGCCAGCAGCGCCCCCCGGGGGGCGTTAAACCAAGAGACCCAGTACTTC. It codes for CASSAPRGALNQETQYF.

This clonotype was seen a handful of times. The gene calls are TRBV9 and TRBJ2-3, with 14 bases identical to TRBD2. V lost 0 bases to trimming and J lost 1 base; unmatched junction nucleotides: 7. Germline V gene lookup returns CDR1 SGDLS and CDR2 YYNGEE. The length of the CDR3 is 19 residues. For the CDR3, the DNA is TGTGCCAGCAGCGTAGGACTAGCGGGAGGGAGGGCAGGCACAGATACGCAGTATTTT. This codes for CASSVGLAGGRAGTDTQYF.

This clonotype was seen at least ten times. This chain connects TRBV7-2 to TRBJ2-2; TRBD2 might be the D (5 bases). V lost 1 base, J lost 4 bases, and 13 bases lay in between. The germline gives CDR1 SGHTA, CDR2 FQGNSA. This CDR3 has 16 amino acids. The CDR3, as DNA: TGTGCCAGCAGCTTAGTGCTAGTGGCGGGCACCGGGGAGCTGTTTTTT. Encoded protein: CASSLVLVAGTGELFF.

The V and J genes are TRBV20-1 and TRBJ2-1; 7 nucleotides agree with TRBD1. The CDR3 length is 12 residues. In germline, CDR1 is DFQATT, CDR2 SNEGSKA (reference sequence). CDR3 amino acids: CSHRGVNNEQFF. The CDR3 bases are TGCAGCCACAGGGGCGTGAACAATGAGCAGTTCTTC.

The table lists this clonotype with a few counts. This chain joins TRBV20-1 and TRBJ2-3; perhaps TRBD1 as D (6 bases). This CDR3 is 13 amino acids long. Germline V gene sequence: CDR1 DFQATT, CDR2 SNEGSKA (reference sequence). This CDR3 is CRGANFGTDTQYF. CDR3 nucleotide sequence: TGCAGGGGGGCAAACTTCGGCACAGATACGCAGTATTTT.

The J gene is TRBJ2-3, the V gene TRBV30, with 13 bases fitting TRBD2. CDR1 is GTSNPN, CDR2 SVGIG, per germline (reference sequence). The CDR3 is 16 residues long. After removal of 2 bases from V and 2 bases from J, the junction contained 4 bases not matched to a gene. CDR3 amino acids: CAWSPGTSGTTDTQYF. The CDR3 region has the DNA TGTGCCTGGAGTCCCGGGACTAGCGGGACCACAGATACGCAGTATTTT.

V gene TRBV20-1 combines with J gene TRBJ2-1, with 7 nucleotides matching TRBD2. V lost 5 bases to trimming and J lost 7 bases; unmatched junction nucleotides: 8. This CDR3 is 13 amino acids long. Germline assignment: CDR1 DFQATT and CDR2 SNEGSKA (reference sequence). CDR3 region: CSARSGRGNEQFF. The CDR3 nucleotides read TGCAGTGCTCGTAGCGGGCGGGGAAATGAGCAGTTCTTC.

The table lists this clonotype with a few counts. This rearrangement joins TRBV4-3 to TRBJ1-1; D is unresolved. The germline CDR1 and CDR2 sequences are LGHNA and YSLEER. The CDR3 sequence is 13 residues long. V lost 4 bases, J lost 4 bases, and 10 bases lay in between. The CDR3 loop is CASSREEGTEAFF. CDR3 DNA: TGCGCCAGCAGCCGAGAAGAGGGCACTGAAGCTTTCTTT.

The chain uses TRBV5-1 and TRBJ1-2; 8 bases agree with TRBD1. This CDR3 has 15 residues. The V segment lost 2 bases and the J segment 8 bases; nucleotides outside the gene matches: 11. Per the germline V gene, CDR1 is SGHRS and CDR2 is YFSETQ. The CDR3 coding sequence is TGCGCCAGCAGCTTAAGCACGGTACAGGGGGACGGCTACACCTTC. Amino acid sequence: CASSLSTVQGDGYTF.